This TCR beta chain was profiled in a study of human T cells and chemical hapten exposure. Time point: pre-sensitization, week 0. Treatment denoted: therapeutic diphenylcyclopropenone sensitization with weekly scalp DPC. This CDR3 contains 15 residues. CDR1 and CDR2 from the germline V gene are ENHRY and SYGVKD. V lost 8 bases and J 4 bases, leaving 15 bases between the germline ends. This clonotype was observed a few times. MiXCR, run by TCRdb on the RACE reads, gives a single entry per CDR3 protein. Among a few hundred thousand distinct CDR3 sequences listed, around 7.3% were seen once. The sequence came from a young man with alopecia areata. Some clones in this sample may be carry-over from other donors' samples. V gene TRBV10-3 combines with J gene TRBJ2-6; a possible D gene is TRBD1 (6 bases). The specimen was whole blood, collected in connection with sensitization to the hapten diphenylcyclopropenone (DPC). This CDR3 is CAIGSGAEGANVLTF. The CDR3 region has the DNA TGTGCCATCGGATCAGGGGCGGAAGGGGCCAACGTCCTGACTTTC.